Listed below are T cell receptor beta chains from one sample, sequenced in a study of cytomegalovirus exposure and HLA in healthy donors. Using immunoSEQ multiplex PCR, the repertoire was profiled, and TCRdb retains in-frame clones only, with some absent. The sample has about 200,000 clones, approximately 80% seen once. The material sequenced was PBMCs. These receptors were collected from a boy between 2 and 10 years old in good health and CMV-seronegative. Both conserved end residues are part of each CDR3.

V gene	J gene	CDR3 protein
TRBV11-2	TRBJ1-2	CASSLARQGPGYTF
TRBV11-3	TRBJ2-1	CASSSHLDSDEQFF
TRBV5-6	TRBJ2-7	CASSFAGGGQYF
TRBV29-1	TRBJ2-3	CSVRTVTDTQYF
TRBV7-2	TRBJ2-1	CASSLFRTSGKSSYNEQFF
TRBV6-5	TRBJ2-7	CASSPKRDYYEQYF
TRBV19	TRBJ1-1	CASSVTGGAGEAFF
TRBV4-3	TRBJ2-2	CASSQEGVAGANTGELFF
TRBV6-5	TRBJ1-1	CASSYFRPNRNTEAFF
TRBV6-1	.	CASSAGLAGAWSSYEQYF
TRBV19	TRBJ1-2	CASRVGDRINYGYTF
TRBV18	TRBJ1-1	CASAQGEVNTEAFF
TRBV7-8	TRBJ1-2	CASSGLQGGSYGYTF
TRBV7-2	TRBJ1-1	CASSPHTGTFTEAFF
TRBV30	TRBJ2-3	CALGLAQWLDTQYF
TRBV18	TRBJ2-2	CASSPLTGELFF
TRBV2	TRBJ2-2	CASSTTAHTGELFF
TRBV5-1	TRBJ1-2	CASALGQVPNYGYTF
TRBV18	TRBJ2-3	CASSPPNPGQGNLGTQYF
TRBV6-1	TRBJ2-1	CASSASRKPIYNEQFF
TRBV28	TRBJ1-2	CASSLPGQSVGYTF
TRBV7-2	TRBJ2-7	CASSGGGYEQYF
TRBV28	TRBJ1-5	CASSTPHTNQPQHF
TRBV19	TRBJ1-2	CASSKDKRNYGYTF
TRBV19	TRBJ1-2	CASSIPRQSNYGYTF
TRBV6-5	TRBJ2-1	CASAVAGLEDEQFF
TRBV4-1	TRBJ1-2	CASSQVRVRAGYTF
TRBV15	TRBJ2-2	CATSRGMETGELFF
TRBV7-9	TRBJ1-1	CASSRLDKLNTEAFF
TRBV18	TRBJ2-1	CASSPGGRLGVNEQFF
TRBV2	TRBJ2-3	CASRALAGPTDTQYF
TRBV19	TRBJ2-7	CASSIQNPGEQYF
TRBV30	TRBJ1-6	CAWMGQYNSPLHF
TRBV4-3	TRBJ2-7	CASSQDRERYEQYF
TRBV7-3	TRBJ2-1	CASSLGGGYNEQFF
TRBV15	TRBJ2-3	CATKTGDTQYF
TRBV7-9	TRBJ1-6	CASSLVQGRAPLHF
TRBV2	TRBJ2-5	CASSDRGLTQETQYF
TRBV7-9	TRBJ1-5	CASSYTTDQPQHF
TRBV7-9	TRBJ2-7	CASSFTETGMSEQYF
TRBV23-1	TRBJ2-1	CASSQSSRTSGGKYNEQFF
TRBV11-2	TRBJ2-5	CASSLNRETQYF
TRBV7-9	TRBJ2-7	CASSSALKRGASYEQYF
TRBV7-9	TRBJ2-5	CASSLAGTVQETQYF
TRBV10-1	TRBJ2-5	CAAQPACGIGETQYF
TRBV15	TRBJ1-2	CATSRDGTGIYGYTF
TRBV5-6	TRBJ1-2	CASSLNRRTYFYTF
TRBV6-1	TRBJ1-3	CASSPQFISGNTIYF
TRBV7-8	TRBJ2-5	CASSLARETQYF
TRBV7-3	TRBJ2-2	CASQGRSGELFF
TRBV7-9	TRBJ2-7	CASSSAGAPGEQYF
TRBV28	TRBJ1-1	CASSSPGRGFGEAFF
TRBV9	TRBJ2-2	CASSVASGVKFGELFF
TRBV6-5	TRBJ1-1	CASSLRGHTEAFF
TRBV27	TRBJ2-2	CASSLSGLGITGTGELFF
TRBV7-9	TRBJ1-6	CASSDRGASYNSPLHF
TRBV4-1	TRBJ1-1	CASSQPTGGGNTEAFF
TRBV7-7	TRBJ2-2	CASSLRWNTGELFF
TRBV5-1	TRBJ2-5	CASSRTGGQETQYF